The present TCR beta chain was sequenced within a study of T-cell reconstitution after alpha-beta-depleted transplantation in children. Broader study findings: TCRbeta diversity was high at day 60 in some patients (a result of surviving recipient T cells and thymic progenitors). In patients about two months after transplant, alpha-beta T cells reportedly arose from several hundred expanded graft clones.

As concerns this clonotype: Its cognate antigen is unknown.

Per germline, CDR1 SGDLS and CDR2 YYNGEE. Trimming removed 0 bases from V and 7 bases from J; junction bases left unmatched: 9. There are 15 residues in the CDR3. The authors prepared the TCRbeta library with unique molecular identifiers. TCRdb independently ran MiXCR on the PCR reads; one entry per CDR3 protein. Of 700,000 to 950,000 distinct CDR3 sequences listed, roughly 16% are singletons. The specimen comprised PBMCs, mostly from graft donor cells, sampled 360 days after TCRalphabeta/CD19-depleted stem cell transplant. The sequence was obtained from a male patient between 5 and 17 years old who had a stem cell transplant for acute lymphoblastic leukemia, so the T cells may come from the graft donor. The genes are TRBV9 and TRBJ2-7; 8 bases fit TRBD1. CDR3 sequence (DNA): TGTGCCAGCAGCGTAGATTATGGCAGGGGGCGGGAGCAGTACTTC. This sequence encodes CASSVDYGRGREQYF.